A selection of T cell receptor beta chains follows, all from one sample in a study of Ad26.COV2.S vaccination and SARS-CoV-2 variants. Generated by immunoSEQ multiplex PCR, the TCRdb table keeps only in-frame clones and is missing some. The sample consists of 440,000 or so clones, approximately 92% of them appearing once. The material sequenced was peripheral blood, taken in a trial of Ad26.COV2.S vaccine versus placebo. These receptors were obtained from a person between 18 and 59 years old who received the Ad26.COV2.S COVID-19 vaccine or a placebo. Both conserved end residues are part of each CDR3. The D gene is left open where the match is weak. Clone size is stated in some rows and not others, as once, few, many or a class when expanded.

j_gene: TRBJ2-5; abundance: -; v_gene: TRBV6-1; d_gene: -; CDR3nt: TGTGCCAGCAGAATTATAGCGATTGAGACCCAGTACTTC; CDR3aa: CASRIIAIETQYF
j_gene: TRBJ2-7; abundance: -; v_gene: TRBV7-9; d_gene: TRBD1; CDR3nt: TGTGCCAGCAGCCCACGACAGGGCCTATCCTACGAGCAGTACTTC; CDR3aa: CASSPRQGLSYEQYF
j_gene: TRBJ2-1; abundance: once; v_gene: TRBV5-4; d_gene: -; CDR3nt: TGTGCCAGCTCCTCGCCACCCCGGGGAGGAGGGGTCAATGAGCAGTTCTTC; CDR3aa: CASSSPPRGGGVNEQFF
j_gene: TRBJ2-5; abundance: -; v_gene: TRBV20-1; d_gene: TRBD2; CDR3nt: TGCAGTGCTAGTGGGAAGCGGGGGCGCCAAGAGACCCAGTACTTC; CDR3aa: CSASGKRGRQETQYF
j_gene: TRBJ1-1; abundance: -; v_gene: TRBV20-1; d_gene: -; CDR3nt: TGCAGTGCTAGTTCGGGCGGGAACACTGAAGCTTTCTTT; CDR3aa: CSASSGGNTEAFF
j_gene: TRBJ1-4; abundance: once; v_gene: TRBV6-2/TRBV6-3; d_gene: -; CDR3nt: TGTGCCAGCAGTCCCAGAAGTGTCGGCGCAACTAATGAAAAACTGTTTTTT; CDR3aa: CASSPRSVGATNEKLFF
j_gene: TRBJ2-7; abundance: -; v_gene: TRBV19; d_gene: TRBD2; CDR3nt: TGTGCCAGTATTTCGTTCCGGGGGGGCCTGTACGAGCAGTACTTC; CDR3aa: CASISFRGGLYEQYF
j_gene: TRBJ2-3; abundance: -; v_gene: TRBV15; d_gene: TRBD1; CDR3nt: TGTGCCACCAGCAGAGACTCACGGGACAGCTATACATCCACAGATACGCAGTATTTT; CDR3aa: CATSRDSRDSYTSTDTQYF
j_gene: TRBJ1-2; abundance: -; v_gene: TRBV19; d_gene: -; CDR3nt: TGTGCCAGTAGTATAGGTCTCACCGGGGGACCGGGAGGCTACACCTTC; CDR3aa: CASSIGLTGGPGGYTF
j_gene: TRBJ2-3; abundance: few; v_gene: TRBV6-4; d_gene: -; CDR3nt: TGTGCCAGCAGTGAGAATGGGGGAAGCACAGATACGCAGTATTTT; CDR3aa: CASSENGGSTDTQYF
j_gene: TRBJ1-1; abundance: -; v_gene: TRBV6-2/TRBV6-3; d_gene: -; CDR3nt: TGTGCCAGCAGTTACATCCAGTCTGGAAACACTGAAGCTTTCTTT; CDR3aa: CASSYIQSGNTEAFF
j_gene: TRBJ2-3; abundance: -; v_gene: TRBV19; d_gene: -; CDR3nt: TGTGCCAGTAGCCCCGGGTGGCTAGCTGGATCTAGCACAGATACGCAGTATTTT; CDR3aa: CASSPGWLAGSSTDTQYF
j_gene: TRBJ2-7; abundance: -; v_gene: TRBV4-3; d_gene: -; CDR3nt: TGCGCCAGCAGCCAAGTACGAAGCGGGCGTGCGGGGGAGCAGTACTTC; CDR3aa: CASSQVRSGRAGEQYF
j_gene: TRBJ1-1; abundance: -; v_gene: TRBV4-3; d_gene: -; CDR3nt: TGCGCCAGCAGCCAAGTCTTCCCGGTGAACACTGAAGCTTTCTTT; CDR3aa: CASSQVFPVNTEAFF
j_gene: TRBJ2-7; abundance: -; v_gene: TRBV28; d_gene: TRBD1; CDR3nt: TGTGCCAGCAGTCTACCCTCGACAGGGCTCTACGAGCAGTACTTC; CDR3aa: CASSLPSTGLYEQYF
j_gene: TRBJ1-1; abundance: once; v_gene: TRBV20-1; d_gene: -; CDR3nt: TGCAGTGCTAGTTGGTGGGCCTCGAACACTGAAGCTTTCTTT; CDR3aa: CSASWWASNTEAFF
j_gene: TRBJ2-1; abundance: -; v_gene: TRBV19; d_gene: -; CDR3nt: TGTGCCAGTAGTATTCCGACACCCTACAATGAGCAGTTCTTC; CDR3aa: CASSIPTPYNEQFF
j_gene: TRBJ1-2; abundance: -; v_gene: TRBV11-3; d_gene: TRBD1; CDR3nt: TGTGCCAGCAGCCCGAGCCCGGGACAGAACAACCATAGGAACTATGGCTACACCTTC; CDR3aa: CASSPSPGQNNHRNYGYTF
j_gene: TRBJ2-6; abundance: -; v_gene: TRBV5-1; d_gene: -; CDR3nt: TGCGCCAGCAGCTTGGTCTATGGGGCCAACGTCCTGACTTTC; CDR3aa: CASSLVYGANVLTF
j_gene: TRBJ1-4; abundance: -; v_gene: TRBV11-2; d_gene: -; CDR3nt: TGTGCCAGCAGCTTAGCAGGGGCTAATGAAAAACTGTTTTTT; CDR3aa: CASSLAGANEKLFF
j_gene: TRBJ1-1; abundance: -; v_gene: TRBV4-3; d_gene: -; CDR3nt: TGCGCCAGCAGCCAAGATAAGGGGGTGATGAACACTGAAGCTTTCTTT; CDR3aa: CASSQDKGVMNTEAFF
j_gene: TRBJ1-2; abundance: once; v_gene: TRBV21-1; d_gene: -; CDR3nt: TGTGCCAGCAGCAATCAGGACAGGGTGAACTATGGCTACACCTTC; CDR3aa: CASSNQDRVNYGYTF
j_gene: TRBJ1-1; abundance: -; v_gene: TRBV30; d_gene: -; CDR3nt: TGTGCCTGGACCCGCCAGGGTGTAACTGAAGCTTTCTTT; CDR3aa: CAWTRQGVTEAFF
j_gene: TRBJ2-3; abundance: -; v_gene: TRBV4-3; d_gene: -; CDR3nt: TGCGCCAGCAGCCAAAGCGATACGCAGTATTTT; CDR3aa: CASSQSDTQYF
j_gene: TRBJ2-5; abundance: -; v_gene: TRBV5-1; d_gene: TRBD2; CDR3nt: TGCGCCAGCAGCTTGGGAGCGGGAGAAGAGACCCAGTACTTC; CDR3aa: CASSLGAGEETQYF
j_gene: TRBJ2-3; abundance: -; v_gene: TRBV12-5; d_gene: -; CDR3nt: TGTGCTAGTGGTTCACCCCAACACGGCACAGATACGCAGTATTTT; CDR3aa: CASGSPQHGTDTQYF
j_gene: TRBJ2-7; abundance: -; v_gene: TRBV12-3/TRBV12-4; d_gene: -; CDR3nt: TGTGCCAGCAGTCCAACGGGCTACGAGCAGTACTTC; CDR3aa: CASSPTGYEQYF
j_gene: TRBJ1-2; abundance: -; v_gene: TRBV24-1; d_gene: -; CDR3nt: TGTGCCACCAGTGATCACGACATCCAAGCTAACTATGGCTACACCTTC; CDR3aa: CATSDHDIQANYGYTF
j_gene: TRBJ2-7; abundance: -; v_gene: TRBV19; d_gene: -; CDR3nt: TGTGCCAGTATGGTCGGCTACGAGCAGTACTTC; CDR3aa: CASMVGYEQYF
j_gene: TRBJ1-5; abundance: once; v_gene: TRBV6-6; d_gene: TRBD1; CDR3nt: TGTGCCAGCATCCAGGGGGCGTTTCCCGGCTATCAGCCCCAGCATTTT; CDR3aa: CASIQGAFPGYQPQHF
j_gene: TRBJ1-5; abundance: -; v_gene: TRBV2; d_gene: TRBD1; CDR3nt: TGTGCCAGCAGTGTGGGCCAGGGGGCAGGGCAGCCCCAGCATTTT; CDR3aa: CASSVGQGAGQPQHF
j_gene: TRBJ2-7; abundance: -; v_gene: TRBV28; d_gene: -; CDR3nt: TGTGCCAGCAGTTTATTCGGCACGGGTCACTACGAGCAGTACTTC; CDR3aa: CASSLFGTGHYEQYF
j_gene: TRBJ2-2; abundance: once; v_gene: TRBV5-1; d_gene: TRBD2; CDR3nt: TGCGCCAGCAGCTTCATCGGGGGGGCCGGGGAGCTGTTTTTT; CDR3aa: CASSFIGGAGELFF
j_gene: TRBJ1-2; abundance: -; v_gene: TRBV6-2/TRBV6-3; d_gene: -; CDR3nt: TGTGCCAGCAGTTACTTGGCAGGGGCGGATGGCTACACCTTC; CDR3aa: CASSYLAGADGYTF
j_gene: TRBJ2-7; abundance: -; v_gene: TRBV29-1; d_gene: TRBD1; CDR3nt: TGCAGCGTTGCACAGGGGATGAGCTCCTACGAGCAGTACTTC; CDR3aa: CSVAQGMSSYEQYF
j_gene: TRBJ1-2; abundance: once; v_gene: TRBV27; d_gene: -; CDR3nt: TGTGCCAGCAGTATCACAGGGCCCGGGGAGGGCTACACCTTC; CDR3aa: CASSITGPGEGYTF
j_gene: TRBJ2-3; abundance: -; v_gene: TRBV6-4; d_gene: -; CDR3nt: TGTGCCAGCATCGACACCCCGGCCACGCAGTATTTT; CDR3aa: CASIDTPATQYF
j_gene: TRBJ1-5; abundance: -; v_gene: TRBV6-2/TRBV6-3; d_gene: -; CDR3nt: TGTGCCAGCAGTTCAAGGGACGGACCCAATCAGCCCCAGCATTTT; CDR3aa: CASSSRDGPNQPQHF
j_gene: TRBJ2-7; abundance: -; v_gene: TRBV28; d_gene: -; CDR3nt: TGTGCCAGCAGTTTAATGGGCTACGAGCAGTACTTC; CDR3aa: CASSLMGYEQYF
j_gene: TRBJ2-7; abundance: -; v_gene: TRBV11-3; d_gene: -; CDR3nt: TGTGCCAGCAGCTACGAAGGCTACGAGCAGTACTTC; CDR3aa: CASSYEGYEQYF
j_gene: TRBJ2-1; abundance: -; v_gene: TRBV27; d_gene: -; CDR3nt: TGTGCCAGCAGTTTATACGCGGGGCACAATGAGCAGTTCTTC; CDR3aa: CASSLYAGHNEQFF
j_gene: TRBJ1-6; abundance: -; v_gene: TRBV19; d_gene: -; CDR3nt: TGTGCCAGTAGCTCGTCCCTGTTGGGTTCACCCCTCCACTTT; CDR3aa: CASSSSLLGSPLHF
j_gene: TRBJ1-4; abundance: -; v_gene: TRBV5-1; d_gene: TRBD1; CDR3nt: TGCGCCAGCAGCCCCGGGACAGGGAATGAAAAACTGTTTTTT; CDR3aa: CASSPGTGNEKLFF
j_gene: TRBJ1-6; abundance: -; v_gene: TRBV4-1; d_gene: -; CDR3nt: TGCGCCAGCAGCCAAGAGGGTTTCAGGTCACCCCTCCACTTT; CDR3aa: CASSQEGFRSPLHF
j_gene: TRBJ2-7; abundance: -; v_gene: TRBV28; d_gene: -; CDR3nt: TGTGCCAGCAGTTCCCTGCTGGCCTCCGAGCAGTACTTC; CDR3aa: CASSSLLASEQYF
j_gene: TRBJ1-2; abundance: -; v_gene: TRBV27; d_gene: -; CDR3nt: TGTGCCAGCAGTTTATCGATATCGCGAGGGAGAGGCTACACCTTC; CDR3aa: CASSLSISRGRGYTF
j_gene: TRBJ2-1; abundance: -; v_gene: TRBV27; d_gene: TRBD1; CDR3nt: TGTGCCAGCAGCCGACAGGGGGCTTGGGAGCAGTTCTTC; CDR3aa: CASSRQGAWEQFF
j_gene: TRBJ2-2; abundance: few; v_gene: TRBV25-1; d_gene: TRBD1; CDR3nt: TGTGCCAGTAAGGACGGACAGGCAGACACCGGGGAGCTGTTTTTT; CDR3aa: CASKDGQADTGELFF
j_gene: TRBJ2-2; abundance: -; v_gene: TRBV6-5; d_gene: -; CDR3nt: TGTGCCAGCAGTTACCCTCGGACAGAAAACACCGGGGAGCTGTTTTTT; CDR3aa: CASSYPRTENTGELFF
j_gene: TRBJ2-7; abundance: -; v_gene: TRBV4-3; d_gene: TRBD1; CDR3nt: TGCGCCAGCAGCCAAGATATGGGACAGGCAATGTACGAGCAGTACTTC; CDR3aa: CASSQDMGQAMYEQYF
j_gene: TRBJ2-5; abundance: -; v_gene: TRBV5-4; d_gene: TRBD2; CDR3nt: TGTGCCAGCAGCTTGCTGGGACTAGCGGGGGGGCTCGGAGAGACCCAGTACTTC; CDR3aa: CASSLLGLAGGLGETQYF
j_gene: TRBJ2-1; abundance: -; v_gene: TRBV7-9; d_gene: TRBD2; CDR3nt: TGTGCCAGCAGCCCCGGGACTAGCGGGACTCGGTGGGAGCAGTTCTTC; CDR3aa: CASSPGTSGTRWEQFF
j_gene: TRBJ2-2; abundance: -; v_gene: TRBV6-5; d_gene: -; CDR3nt: TGTGCCAGCAGTTCCTCGACTAGTTTCAGCGGGGAGCTGTTTTTT; CDR3aa: CASSSSTSFSGELFF
j_gene: TRBJ2-7; abundance: -; v_gene: TRBV7-2; d_gene: -; CDR3nt: TGTGCCAGCAGCTTAGCCGGAGTAGCCTACGAGCAGTACTTC; CDR3aa: CASSLAGVAYEQYF
j_gene: TRBJ2-1; abundance: -; v_gene: TRBV27; d_gene: -; CDR3nt: TGTGCCAGCAGTTTAGTGGGGCGCGGGAATGAGCAGTTCTTC; CDR3aa: CASSLVGRGNEQFF
j_gene: TRBJ2-2; abundance: -; v_gene: TRBV28; d_gene: TRBD1; CDR3nt: TGTGCCAGCAGTCCGGGACAGAGATCCACCGGGGAGCTGTTTTTT; CDR3aa: CASSPGQRSTGELFF
j_gene: TRBJ2-1; abundance: -; v_gene: TRBV19; d_gene: TRBD2; CDR3nt: TGTGCCAGTAGGGGGGTAGGGCGGGAGGATGAGCAGTTCTTC; CDR3aa: CASRGVGREDEQFF
j_gene: TRBJ1-2; abundance: -; v_gene: TRBV19; d_gene: -; CDR3nt: TGTGCCAGTAGTATTGGGAAGCCTAACTATGGCTACACCTTC; CDR3aa: CASSIGKPNYGYTF